A single sample is the source of the 9 T cell receptor beta chains below, sequenced in a study of identical twins. TCRdb reprocessed the 5' RACE reads via MiXCR and lists one record per CDR3 protein. The sample records 450,000 or so distinct CDR3 sequences, approximately 14% being singletons. The data also belong to a second study, concerning yellow fever vaccine responses in identical twins.

Sequencing was carried out using CD4+ T cells sorted from blood. The receptors here all came from a woman between 18 and 29 years old in good health.

This clonotype was counted only a few times. The chain recombines TRBV27 with TRBJ2-7; D gene unclear. Germline-derived CDR1 and CDR2 are MNHEY and SMNVEV (reference sequence). V shed 2 bases and J shed 3 bases, with 8 bases lying between them. CDR3 length: 13 residues. The CDR3 DNA reads TGTGCCAGCAGTTTAAGGGAAAACTACGAGCAGTACTTC. Its protein product is CASSLRENYEQYF.

This chain links TRBV4-3 with TRBJ2-3; D is perhaps TRBD1 or TRBD2 (5 bases each). The V end was cut by 2 bases, the J end by 4 bases, with 13 bases between. The germline CDR1 and CDR2 sequences are LGHNA and YSLEER. This CDR3 comprises 15 residues. DNA for the CDR3: TGCGCCAGCAGCCAATGGGGGATGGTGGCAGATACGCAGTATTTT. It yields the protein CASSQWGMVADTQYF.

V is TRBV5-1 and J is TRBJ2-1, with a tentative D call TRBD2 (7 bases). Germline assignment: CDR1 SGHRS and CDR2 YFSETQ. The V end lost 0 bases, the J end lost 6 bases, and 13 bases lay between the germline ends. CDR3 length equals 15 residues. The CDR3 is CASSLDGGPPNEQFF. DNA of the CDR3: TGCGCCAGCAGCTTGGACGGGGGGCCCCCCAATGAGCAGTTCTTC.

This chain uses TRBV10-1 with TRBJ2-5; D uncertain. The CDR3 has 12 amino acids. In germline, CDR1 is WNHNN, CDR2 SYGVQD (reference sequence). V shed 3 bases and J shed 10 bases, with 12 bases lying between them. CDR3 in amino acids: CASSEGSRSQYF. DNA for the CDR3: TGCGCCAGCAGTGAAGGGTCTCGAAGCCAGTACTTC.

The chain uses TRBV10-1 and TRBJ2-1, with TRBD1 matching over 11 bases. The CDR3 runs to 14 residues. With V trimmed by 7 bases and J by 7 bases, 6 bases remained unmatched. Per the germline V gene, CDR1 is WNHNN and CDR2 is SYGVQD (reference sequence). This CDR3 reads CASKPGTGGNEQFF. DNA of the CDR3: TGCGCCAGCAAGCCCGGGACAGGGGGTAATGAGCAGTTCTTC.

The rearrangement uses TRBV2 and TRBJ2-1, with D unresolved. V shed 2 bases and J shed 3 bases, with 11 bases lying between them. The CDR3 is 15 residues long. CDR1 and CDR2 (germline): SNHLY, FYNNEI. CDR3 region: CASSEYVGYYNEQFF. CDR3 coding DNA: TGTGCCAGCAGTGAATATGTTGGATACTACAATGAGCAGTTCTTC.

The gene calls are TRBV20-1 and TRBJ2-1; TRBD2 agrees at 9 bases. J lost 3 bases, V lost 3 bases, and 6 bases had no gene match. Germline CDR1 DFQATT, CDR2 SNEGSKA (reference sequence). This CDR3 is built from 15 residues. The CDR3 coding sequence is TGCAGTGCTAGGGCGGCTAGCGGGAACTACAATGAGCAGTTCTTC. This sequence encodes CSARAASGNYNEQFF.

The chain combines TRBV5-1 with TRBJ1-1; D possibly corresponds to TRBD1 (6 bases). Deletions cut 4 bases from V and 4 bases from J, with 20 bases between. Germline V gene data show CDR1 as SGHRS and CDR2 as YFSETQ. This CDR3 comprises 16 residues. The CDR3: CASSPRQALGITEAFF. CDR3 coding DNA: TGCGCCAGCAGCCCGCGACAGGCCCTGGGAATCACTGAAGCTTTCTTT.

This clonotype was seen repeatedly, ten times or more. This rearrangement joins TRBV20-1 to TRBJ2-2; D gene ambiguous. CDR1 is DFQATT and CDR2 is SNEGSKA in the germline V gene (reference sequence). Trimming removed 1 base at V and 5 bases at J, with 2 bases between. This CDR3 spans 11 amino acids. This CDR3 reads CSARVTGELFF. The DNA for the CDR3 is TGCAGTGCTAGAGTAACCGGGGAGCTGTTTTTT.